The sequence of this T cell receptor beta chain was determined in a study of blood T cell repertoires in COVID-19. Background on the study: Samples of COVID-19 (acute and convalescent) were obtained from the United States, Italy and Spain. In each case, the material was cDNA or gDNA derived from T cells, B-cell-depleted T cells, or PBMCs.

Under the authors' procedure: Using reference gene primer amplification, nucleated cell counts were estimated. Here immunoSEQ multiplex PCR was the method, and the copy in TCRdb shows in-frame clones only, minus some. D and trimming were read from the DNA, whereas the V and J calls and clone size are those reported in that table. The sample comprises around 20,000 clones, 80% to 90% of which are singletons, and about a quarter rests with the top ten. Germline trimming cut 6 bases from V and 3 bases from J; bases unmatched to any gene: 1. The CDR3 runs 14 residues. Germline V lookup: CDR1 SNHLY, CDR2 FYNNEI.

The chain carries TRBV2 and TRBJ2-5; 13 bases align to TRBD2. Specimen: peripheral blood. This clonotype was obtained from a human donor with active COVID-19. The donor label of this sample is uncertain. CDR3 loop: CASRGLAGEETQYF. The CDR3 DNA is TGTGCCAGCAGAGGACTAGCGGGGGAAGAGACCCAGTACTTC.